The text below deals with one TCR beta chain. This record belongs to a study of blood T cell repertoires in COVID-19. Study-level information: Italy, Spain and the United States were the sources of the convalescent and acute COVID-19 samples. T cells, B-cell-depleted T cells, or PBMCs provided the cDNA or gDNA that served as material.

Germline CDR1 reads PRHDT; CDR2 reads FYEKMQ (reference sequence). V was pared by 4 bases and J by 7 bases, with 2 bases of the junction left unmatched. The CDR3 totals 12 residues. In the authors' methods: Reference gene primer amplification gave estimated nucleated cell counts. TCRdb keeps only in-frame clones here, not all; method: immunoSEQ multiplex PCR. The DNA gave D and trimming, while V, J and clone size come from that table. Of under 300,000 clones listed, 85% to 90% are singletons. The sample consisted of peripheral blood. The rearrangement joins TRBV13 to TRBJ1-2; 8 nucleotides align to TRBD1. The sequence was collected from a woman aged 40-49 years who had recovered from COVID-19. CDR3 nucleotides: TGTGCCAGCAGCTCCGGACAGGGTGGCTACACCTTC. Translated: CASSSGQGGYTF.